These 15 T cell receptor beta chains share one sample of origin, sequenced in a study of CD8+ T cells in alopecia areata. Reverse transcription of extracted RNA yielded cDNA, which provided the sequencing template. Sequencing was performed with immunoSEQ multiplex PCR; in TCRdb, only in-frame clones are kept and a portion is missing. The repertoire consists of approximately 110,000 clones, none detected only once. The sample was lesional skin. These TCRs come from a C3H/HeJ mouse with alopecia areata. The strain's MHC haplotype is H2-k.

As to this clone: The protein TCRdb lists differs from the translation of the DNA at residue 13; the protein given here is translated from the DNA itself. Mouse names are used for the genes. The read finishes 3 residues shy of the CDR3 end, and the germline J gene is used to complete it. The chain has TRBV22 and TRBJ1-3; the DNA was not compared with TRBD1, the D call given in the table. TRBV22 is described as a pseudogene. CDR3 length: 16 residues. The sequenced CDR3 bases are TGTGCCAGCAGTTGTCCGGGACAGGGGGCTGGAAATACG. Its translation: CASSCPGQGAGNT. The whole CDR3 sequence reads CASSCPGQGAGNTLYF.

In this sample, this clone turned up a few times. The germline gene is not matched at one end of the junction; a read error may be the cause. Gene names are the mouse ones. The DNA ends 4 residues before the CDR3 does, and the rest of the CDR3 is filled in from the germline J gene. This chain connects TRBV13-1 to TRBJ2-3; 10 bases align to TRBD2. The CDR3 runs to 17 residues. Germline V gene data show CDR1 as NSHNY and CDR2 as SYGAGN. Incomplete CDR3 DNA: TGTGCCGGCAGTGATCTGCTGGGGGGGCTGGGTGCAGAA. Translation gives CAGSDLLGGLGAE. The full CDR3 protein is CAGSDLLGGLGAETLYF.

This clone came up a few times. Mouse germline and gene names are used. The CDR3 extends 4 residues past the end of the read, so its final part is completed from the germline J gene. J is TRBJ2-2 and V is TRBV13-3, with TRBD2 matching over 11 bases. The CDR3 contains 17 residues. V lost 4 bases and J lost 3; bases outside the gene matches: 8. Germline loops: CDR1 NNHDY, CDR2 SYVADS. CDR3 amino acids: CASSTSGTGGYTGQLYF. The sequenced part of the CDR3 DNA is TGTGCCAGCAGTACTTCCGGGACTGGGGGTTACACCGGG.

This clone was observed at least ten times. The genes are named according to mouse. Coverage ceases 4 residues before the CDR3 finishes, and the germline J gene fills in the end. The chain is built from TRBV13-3 and TRBJ2-2; 7 nucleotides match TRBD1. In germline, CDR1 is NNHDY, CDR2 SYVADS. The CDR3 contains 15 residues. V gave up 1 base and J gave up 2 bases; unmatched junction bases: 2. CDR3 bases read: TGTGCCAGCAGTGATCAGGGGGATAACACCGGG. Its protein is CASSDQGDNTG. The full CDR3 protein reads CASSDQGDNTGQLYF.

This clone has only a few counts. Mouse gene names apply. Read data end 4 residues before the CDR3 end; the end is taken from the germline J gene. The rearrangement uses TRBV19 and TRBJ2-1; the match to TRBD2 covers 9 bases. V gave up 3 bases and J gave up 0 bases; unmatched junction bases: 4. The CDR3 covers 16 residues. Germline CDR1 reads FNHDT; CDR2 reads SITEND (reference sequence). The sequenced part of the CDR3 DNA is TGTGCCAGCAGTAGGGGACTGGGATATAACTATGCT. It codes for CASSRGLGYNYA. The CDR3 in full is CASSRGLGYNYAEQFF.

This clone was observed a handful of times. The gene names given are mouse names. The read terminates 4 residues ahead of where the CDR3 ends, so the germline J gene completes it. This rearrangement joins TRBV1 to TRBJ1-4, with TRBD1 matching 9 bases. CDR3 length: 14 residues. Germline V gene lookup returns CDR1 NSQYPW and CDR2 LRSPGD (reference sequence). This CDR3 reads CTCSDRGLPERLFF. The sequenced CDR3 bases are TGCACCTGCAGTGACAGGGGGCTCCCCGAA.

Of note for this clone: The germline and genes are mouse ones. The read ends 4 residues early relative to the CDR3; the germline J gene fills the gap. This chain joins TRBV13-2 and TRBJ2-5, with TRBD2 identical over 12 bases. Germline lookup yields CDR1 NNHNN and CDR2 SYGAGS (reference sequence). The CDR3 extends over 14 amino acids. CDR3 bases read: TGTGCCAGCGGGCGGGACTGGGGGGCAGAC. This encodes CASGRDWGAD. The complete CDR3 protein is CASGRDWGADTQYF.

About this clone: The gene names given are mouse names. The sequenced fragment ends 4 residues before the CDR3 boundary, so the rest is inferred from the germline J gene. The gene calls are TRBV19 and TRBJ2-2, with D perhaps TRBD2 (6 bases). Germline CDR1 and CDR2: FNHDT and SITEND (reference sequence). Trimming pared 6 bases from V and 0 bases from J, leaving 12 bases between. This CDR3 has 15 residues. CDR3 bases read: TGTGCCAGCAACACCGGGACTCCAAACACCGGG. This translates into CASNTGTPNTG. The entire CDR3 is CASNTGTPNTGQLYF.

This clone turned up a few times. DNA and listed protein disagree at residue 10, so the protein shown here was translated from the DNA. Genes and germline come from the mouse. The CDR3 end lies 3 residues beyond the end of the read and is filled in from the germline J gene. The chain employs TRBV13-3 and TRBJ1-6; tentatively, D is TRBD1 (6 bases). TRBJ1-6 is assigned to the ORF class and has an uncertain function. The CDR3 runs 13 residues. Germline loops: CDR1 NNHDY, CDR2 SYVADS. Trimming shortened V by 6 bases and J by 10 bases, and 14 bases separated the two germline ends. CDR3 protein: CASTRGIGSPLYF. CDR3 DNA (partial): TGTGCCAGCACCAGGGGAATAGGATCGCCC.

This clone was recorded a few times. The listed genes are named as in mouse. Read data end 4 residues before the CDR3 end; the end is taken from the germline J gene. The rearrangement joins TRBV17 to TRBJ2-1; the D gene is possibly TRBD1 (6 bases). Germline V gives CDR1 MNHDT, CDR2 YYDKIL. The CDR3 runs 14 residues. Trimming took off 5 bases at V and 4 bases at J, with 12 bases between the two ends. The chain's CDR3 is CASSADRPYAEQFF. CDR3 DNA, as far as it was read: TGTGCTAGCAGTGCGGACAGACCGTATGCT. Full variable domain (missing parts from reference TRBV17 and TRBJ2-1): DTTVKQNPRYKLARVGKPVNLICSQTMNHDTMYWYQKKPNQAPKLLLFYYDKILNREADTFEKFQSSRPNNSFCSLYIGSAGLEYSAMYLCASSADRPYAEQFFGPGTRLTVL.

Regarding this clone: Mouse gene names and germline throughout. The sequence runs out 4 residues before the end of the CDR3; the remainder is reconstructed from the germline J gene. V usage is TRBV19 and J usage is TRBJ2-5, with 11 bases identical to TRBD2. The germline V gene has CDR1 FNHDT and CDR2 SITEND (reference sequence). The CDR3 length is 17 residues. Losses at the gene ends were 0 bases for V and 2 bases for J; bases not matched to a gene: 5. This CDR3 is CASSIETGGARQDTQYF. The covered CDR3 bases are TGTGCCAGCAGTATAGAAACTGGGGGGGCGCGCCAAGAC.

Concerning this clone itself: Mouse names are used for the genes. The read ends 4 residues shy of where the CDR3 ends; the end is completed using the germline J gene. The chain uses TRBV19 and TRBJ2-1; maybe TRBD1 (5 bases). Deletions cut 3 bases from V and 0 bases from J, with 7 bases between. The CDR3 covers 14 residues. Germline-derived CDR1 and CDR2 are FNHDT and SITEND (reference sequence). The CDR3 sequence is CASSTTANYAEQFF. Incomplete CDR3 DNA: TGTGCCAGCAGTACGACAGCTAACTATGCT.

The sample holds many counts of this clone. Each gene name is a mouse one. The read halts 4 residues ahead of the CDR3 end, with the missing end drawn from the germline J gene. This rearrangement joins TRBV1 to TRBJ2-1; tentative D call: TRBD1 (6 bases). This CDR3 is built from 16 residues. Trimming stripped 1 base from V and 0 bases from J, with 10 bases between. The germline V gene has CDR1 NSQYPW and CDR2 LRSPGD (reference sequence). The CDR3 bases that were read are TGCACCTGCAGTGCAGCCCCAGGGGATAACTATGCT. Protein: CTCSAAPGDNYA. The full-length CDR3 reads as CTCSAAPGDNYAEQFF. Based on the CDR3 plus reference TRBV1 and TRBJ2-1, the full variable domain is VTLLEQNPRWRLVPRGQAVNLRCILKNSQYPWMSWYQQDLQKQLQWLFTLRSPGDKEVKSLPGADYLATRVTDTELRLQVANMSQGRTLYCTCSAAPGDNYAEQFFGPGTRLTVL.

This clone was observed a handful of times. Genes and germline come from the mouse. Read sequence stops 4 residues before the CDR3 end, and the germline J gene provides the missing end. The chain has TRBV19 and TRBJ2-7; D gene uncertain. Trimming left V 4 bases short and J 0 bases short, with 5 bases between. The V gene's germline CDR1 is FNHDT and CDR2 SITEND (reference sequence). The CDR3 contains 12 residues. The CDR3 is CASSFNSYEQYF. The part of the CDR3 DNA that was read is TGTGCCAGCAGTTTCAACTCCTAT.

The table lists this clone with a few counts. Gene names follow the mouse nomenclature. The read terminates 4 residues before the CDR3 end, so the remaining end is supplied by the germline J gene. The chain uses TRBV13-2 and TRBJ1-1; TRBD1 agrees at 9 bases. The CDR3 length is 15 residues. J lost 1 base, V lost 3 bases, and 4 bases had no gene match. The germline V gene has CDR1 NNHNN and CDR2 SYGAGS (reference sequence). This CDR3 reads CASGAPGQGNTEVFF. CDR3 bases read: TGTGCCAGCGGTGCCCCGGGACAGGGAAACACA.